Shown below are 17 T cell receptor beta chains from a single sample sequenced in a study of cytomegalovirus exposure and HLA in healthy donors. Profiling relied on immunoSEQ multiplex PCR, and the TCRdb table lists in-frame clones only, not all of them. The data hold 95,000 to 150,000 clones, with 85% to 95% observed a single time. Input material: PBMCs. These receptors were obtained from a woman under 30 in good health and CMV-seronegative.

With respect to this clone: This is likely a read error, given that the CDR3 carries no conserved phenylalanine or tryptophan at its end. It is unclear where the CDR3 begins or ends on the DNA, so no DNA is shown, and the CDR3 is as TCRdb lists it. The gene calls are TRBV4-1 and TRBJ2-7; the table assigns TRBD1, which was not confirmed against the DNA. Germline V gene lookup returns CDR1 MGHRA and CDR2 YSYEKL. Including both end residues, the CDR3 is 11 amino acids long. CDR3: CASSQGGPAEY.

This chain joins TRBV6-6 and TRBJ2-7; D may be TRBD1 (5 bases). Germline V gene data show CDR1 as MNHNY and CDR2 as SVGAGI (reference sequence). CDR3 length equals 11 residues. The CDR3 loop is CASSYPLTGSV. As DNA, the CDR3 is TGTGCCAGCAGTTACCCCCTTACAGGATCCGTG.

This sequence joins TRBV5-1 and TRBJ2-4; D is uncertain. Looked up from germline, CDR1 is SGHRS and CDR2 is YFSETQ. The CDR3 loop spans 14 amino acids. Trimming cost V 0 bases and J 0 bases, with 4 bases left between them. The CDR3 DNA follows: TGCGCCAGCAGCTTGGGAGGAGCCAAAAACATTCAGTACTTC. It translates to CASSLGGAKNIQYF. The full variable domain, rest sourced from reference TRBV5-1 and TRBJ2-4, is KAGVTQTPRYLIKTRGQQVTLSCSPISGHRSVSWYQQTPGQGLQFLFEYFSETQRNKGNFPGRFSGRQFSNSRSEMNVSTLELGDSALYLCASSLGGAKNIQYFGAGTRLSVL.

The chain is built from TRBV28 and TRBJ1-3, with TRBD1 matching 7 bases. Losses at the gene ends were 8 bases for V and 4 bases for J; bases not matched to a gene: 5. Per germline, CDR1 MDHEN and CDR2 SYDVKM. This CDR3 has 13 residues. CDR3 DNA: TGTGCCAGCGGAGAGGGACAGGGAAACACCATATATTTT. Encoded protein: CASGEGQGNTIYF.

This sequence joins TRBV5-1 and TRBJ2-5; a possible D gene is TRBD2 (5 bases). V was clipped by 0 bases and J by 5 bases, with 17 bases between them. CDR3 length: 16 residues. Per the germline V gene, CDR1 is SGHRS and CDR2 is YFSETQ. The CDR3 spells CASSLGSLPGGETQYF. The CDR3 nucleotides read TGCGCCAGCAGCTTGGGTTCGTTACCGGGCGGGGAGACCCAGTACTTC.

This chain links TRBV10-1 with TRBJ2-7; perhaps TRBD1 as D (6 bases). Germline V gene sequence: CDR1 WNHNN, CDR2 SYGVQD (reference sequence). Trimming removed 0 bases from V and 4 bases from J, with 13 bases in between. The CDR3 loop spans 15 amino acids. CDR3 protein: CASSESRQASYEQYF. The CDR3 nucleotides read TGCGCCAGCAGTGAGTCAAGACAGGCAAGTTACGAGCAGTACTTC.

The chain has TRBV19 and TRBJ2-1, with TRBD2 as a possible D gene (6 bases). Germline V gene sequence: CDR1 LNHDA, CDR2 SQIVND (reference sequence). V was pared by 5 bases and J by 4 bases, with 9 bases between. The CDR3 totals 13 residues. The CDR3 DNA follows: TGTGCCAGTAGTCTGGGACTTTACAATGAGCAGTTCTTC. Amino acids: CASSLGLYNEQFF. Combining the CDR3 with reference TRBV19 and TRBJ2-1 gives the whole variable domain DGGITQSPKYLFRKEGQNVTLSCEQNLNHDAMYWYRQDPGQGLRLIYYSQIVNDFQKGDIAEGYSVSREKKESFPLTVTSAQKNPTAFYLCASSLGLYNEQFFGPGTRLTVL.

This chain uses TRBV4-2 with TRBJ2-2; the D gene is possibly TRBD2 (6 bases). CDR1 is LGHNA and CDR2 is YNFKEQ in the germline V gene. This CDR3 contains 13 residues. The V end was cut by 4 bases, the J end by 5 bases, with 8 bases between. CDR3 DNA: TGTGCCAGCAGCCGGGGGGATACCGGGGAGCTGTTTTTT. Translation gives CASSRGDTGELFF.

The CDR3 DNA is TGTGCCAGCAGCTTGTCTGACAACTACAATGAGCAGTTCTTC. Translating it yields CASSLSDNYNEQFF. J is TRBJ2-1 and V is TRBV5-4; no definite D call. V lost 1 base, J lost 3 bases, and 8 bases lay in between. Germline V gene sequence: CDR1 SGHNT, CDR2 YYREEE (reference sequence). The CDR3 consists of 14 residues.

J is TRBJ2-2 and V is TRBV9, with D possibly matching TRBD2 (6 bases). The CDR3 runs 15 residues. CDR1 is SGDLS and CDR2 is YYNGEE in the germline V gene. V lost 4 bases and J 1 base, leaving 11 bases between the germline ends. CDR3 residues: CASSYTGVNTGELFF. The CDR3 DNA sequence: TGTGCCAGCAGCTACACGGGGGTGAACACCGGGGAGCTGTTTTTT.

V gene TRBV9 combines with J gene TRBJ2-3, with a weak D call TRBD2 (6 bases). This CDR3 region has 17 residues. Germline values: CDR1 SGDLS, CDR2 YYNGEE. The V gene lost 3 bases and the J gene lost 5 bases, with 22 bases spanning the gap. The CDR3 region is CASSATGTPPWGDTQYF. Here the CDR3 DNA reads TGTGCCAGCAGCGCCACCGGGACTCCGCCTTGGGGAGATACGCAGTATTTT.

The chain employs TRBV28 and TRBJ2-5, with 7 bases identical to TRBD2. This CDR3 has 15 residues. Per the germline V gene, CDR1 is MDHEN and CDR2 is SYDVKM. Trimming removed 4 bases from V and 3 bases from J; junction bases left unmatched: 8. The CDR3 is CASSSPGLRKETQYF. CDR3 DNA: TGTGCCAGCAGTTCCCCGGGACTACGAAAAGAGACCCAGTACTTC.

The chain is built from TRBV4-2 and TRBJ2-1; 8 nucleotides align to TRBD2. The CDR3 is 14 amino acids. The germline V gene encodes CDR1 LGHNA and CDR2 YNFKEQ. The ends lost 1 base at V and 6 bases at J; junction bases unmatched: 2. The CDR3 DNA reads as TGTGCCAGCAGCCAAGGGCTAGCGGGCAATGAGCAGTTCTTC. This codes for CASSQGLAGNEQFF.

This clone appeared a few times. This chain connects TRBV5-6 to TRBJ2-5; 8 bases agree with TRBD1. The germline V gene encodes CDR1 SGHDT and CDR2 YYEEEE. CDR3 length equals 15 residues. V dropped 7 bases and J dropped 5; count of bases not matched to a gene: 13. The CDR3 region has the DNA TGTGCCAGCGACTACCGAGGACAGGGAAGGGAGACCCAGTACTTC. It translates to CASDYRGQGRETQYF. Full variable domain (rest looked up from reference TRBV5-6 and TRBJ2-5): DAGVTQSPTHLIKTRGQQVTLRCSPKSGHDTVSWYQQALGQGPQFIFQYYEEEERQRGNFPDRFSGHQFPNYSSELNVNALLLGDSALYLCASDYRGQGRETQYFGPGTRLLVL.

The genes are TRBV2 and TRBJ2-7; D is perhaps TRBD2 (6 bases). Between the trimmed V and J ends, which lost 6 bases and 0 bases, there was a span of 9 bases. The CDR3 runs 13 residues. Germline assignment: CDR1 SNHLY and CDR2 FYNNEI. Here the CDR3 DNA reads TGTGCCAGCAGGGAGGGCCACTCCTACGAGCAGTACTTC. The encoded protein is CASREGHSYEQYF.

This chain connects TRBV6-5 to TRBJ1-5; D is possibly TRBD1 (6 bases). Germline values: CDR1 MNHEY, CDR2 SVGAGI. This CDR3 has 14 residues. V dropped 6 bases and J dropped 4 bases, with 13 bases sitting between them. The CDR3 loop is CASREGGWNQPQHF. As DNA, the CDR3 is TGTGCCAGCAGGGAGGGGGGGTGGAATCAGCCCCAGCATTTT.

The count of this clone is one. This CDR3 is CASRKQGNSYGYTF. CDR3 nucleotides: TGTGCCAGCAGGAAACAGGGGAACAGCTATGGCTACACCTTC. This rearrangement joins TRBV2 to TRBJ1-2, with 7 bases matching TRBD1. Germline lookup yields CDR1 SNHLY and CDR2 FYNNEI. The CDR3 length is 14 residues. The ends lost 6 bases at V and 4 bases at J; junction bases unmatched: 8.